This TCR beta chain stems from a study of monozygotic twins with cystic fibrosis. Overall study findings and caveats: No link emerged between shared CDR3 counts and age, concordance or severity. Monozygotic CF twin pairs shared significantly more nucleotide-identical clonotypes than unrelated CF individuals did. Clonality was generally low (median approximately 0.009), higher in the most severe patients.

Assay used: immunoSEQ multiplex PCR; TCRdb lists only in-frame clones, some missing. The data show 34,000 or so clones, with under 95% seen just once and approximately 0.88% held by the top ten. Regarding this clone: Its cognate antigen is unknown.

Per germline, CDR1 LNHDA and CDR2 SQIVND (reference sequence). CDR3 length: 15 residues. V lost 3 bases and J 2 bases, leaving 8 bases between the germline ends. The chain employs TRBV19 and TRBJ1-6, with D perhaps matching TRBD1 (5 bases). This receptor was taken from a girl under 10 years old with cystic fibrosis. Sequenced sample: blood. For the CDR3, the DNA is TGTGCCAGTAGTATCAGGGCCACCTATAATTCACCCCTCCACTTT. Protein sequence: CASSIRATYNSPLHF.